A selection of T cell receptor beta chains follows, all from one sample in a study of blood T cell repertoires in COVID-19. Only in-frame clones appear in the TCRdb table, and some are missing; sequencing was by immunoSEQ multiplex PCR. The sample carries some 200,000 clones, 82% recorded once. Sequenced sample: peripheral blood. The receptors were sampled from a middle-aged woman with acute or convalescent COVID-19. CDR3s include the opening cysteine and the closing phenylalanine or tryptophan. The order of the fields is CDR3 protein, J gene, V gene, D gene. D genes are given only for firm matches.

CDR3 protein: CASTRGGVGSNEQFF
J gene: TRBJ2-1
V gene: TRBV6-5
D gene: -

CDR3 protein: CASRNFAYGYTF
J gene: TRBJ1-2
V gene: TRBV27
D gene: -

CDR3 protein: CSASGLASSYNEQFF
J gene: TRBJ2-1
V gene: TRBV20-1
D gene: -

CDR3 protein: CASSQTSGGTGELFF
J gene: TRBJ2-2
V gene: TRBV5-1
D gene: TRBD2

CDR3 protein: CATSRPGTGGFYGYTF
J gene: TRBJ1-2
V gene: TRBV15
D gene: TRBD1

CDR3 protein: CAISSGGNYGYTF
J gene: TRBJ1-2
V gene: TRBV10-3
D gene: -

CDR3 protein: CASSLEGVSHSPLHF
J gene: TRBJ1-6
V gene: TRBV7-2
D gene: -

CDR3 protein: CASSPRDRVYSPLHF
J gene: TRBJ1-6
V gene: TRBV18
D gene: TRBD1

CDR3 protein: CASSAEQGNDSPLHF
J gene: TRBJ1-6
V gene: TRBV2
D gene: -

CDR3 protein: CAWSRGQLNADHQPQHF
J gene: TRBJ1-5
V gene: TRBV30
D gene: TRBD1

CDR3 protein: CASSFVVNLAKNIQYF
J gene: TRBJ2-4
V gene: TRBV27
D gene: -

CDR3 protein: CASSPVTGGYTF
J gene: TRBJ1-2
V gene: TRBV3-1/TRBV3-2
D gene: -

CDR3 protein: CASSPPSTDSYGYTF
J gene: TRBJ1-2
V gene: TRBV18
D gene: -

CDR3 protein: CASSYLGGRQFF
J gene: TRBJ2-1
V gene: TRBV6-5
D gene: -

CDR3 protein: CASSSVAGGNTGELFF
J gene: TRBJ2-2
V gene: TRBV5-4
D gene: TRBD2

CDR3 protein: CASQGAYGYTF
J gene: TRBJ1-2
V gene: TRBV25-1
D gene: TRBD1

CDR3 protein: CASSQVGGVKETQYF
J gene: TRBJ2-3
V gene: TRBV14
D gene: -

CDR3 protein: CAWSVRAGTNTGELFF
J gene: TRBJ2-2
V gene: TRBV30
D gene: -

CDR3 protein: CASSYSGQGRTDTQYF
J gene: TRBJ2-3
V gene: TRBV6-2/TRBV6-3
D gene: TRBD1

CDR3 protein: CASSPSSGFYEQYF
J gene: TRBJ2-7
V gene: TRBV13
D gene: -

CDR3 protein: CAISGSPGQSNEKLFF
J gene: TRBJ1-4
V gene: TRBV10-3
D gene: TRBD1

CDR3 protein: CASSPSPNRKFF
J gene: TRBJ2-1
V gene: TRBV3-1/TRBV3-2
D gene: -

CDR3 protein: CSASKAGLLSGNTIYF
J gene: TRBJ1-3
V gene: TRBV20-1
D gene: -

CDR3 protein: CASSIVDMAGSGTEAFF
J gene: TRBJ1-1
V gene: TRBV19
D gene: -

CDR3 protein: CASSVLAGAPGEQFF
J gene: TRBJ2-1
V gene: TRBV10-1
D gene: TRBD2

CDR3 protein: CASSVVEGAGGYTF
J gene: TRBJ1-2
V gene: TRBV9
D gene: TRBD1

CDR3 protein: CASSTPGTGGSDTQYF
J gene: TRBJ2-3
V gene: TRBV13
D gene: TRBD1

CDR3 protein: CASSPTGTGVIYEQYF
J gene: TRBJ2-7
V gene: TRBV7-3
D gene: TRBD1

CDR3 protein: CASSPKGGPHTQYF
J gene: TRBJ2-3
V gene: TRBV5-6
D gene: -

CDR3 protein: CASSGQGGHEQYF
J gene: TRBJ2-7
V gene: TRBV12-3/TRBV12-4
D gene: TRBD1

CDR3 protein: CASSQDGGQGTDTQYF
J gene: TRBJ2-3
V gene: TRBV14
D gene: TRBD1

CDR3 protein: CAWRETQSSYEQYF
J gene: TRBJ2-7
V gene: TRBV30
D gene: -

CDR3 protein: CASSGPGQGYGYTF
J gene: TRBJ1-2
V gene: TRBV11-2
D gene: TRBD1

CDR3 protein: CASSLVGRGNEKLFF
J gene: TRBJ1-4
V gene: TRBV27
D gene: -

CDR3 protein: CASSAGTSETDTQYF
J gene: TRBJ2-3
V gene: TRBV5-1
D gene: TRBD2

CDR3 protein: CASSQDRGTHYGYTF
J gene: TRBJ1-2
V gene: TRBV4-1
D gene: -

CDR3 protein: CASSDIGAGNEKLFF
J gene: TRBJ1-4
V gene: TRBV25-1
D gene: -

CDR3 protein: CASSRRAGEPGELFF
J gene: TRBJ2-2
V gene: TRBV7-8
D gene: TRBD2

CDR3 protein: CASSPWTGSSYNEQFF
J gene: TRBJ2-1
V gene: TRBV7-6
D gene: TRBD1

CDR3 protein: CASRIGNTYEQYF
J gene: TRBJ2-7
V gene: TRBV6-5
D gene: -

CDR3 protein: CASSPPRGDAYEQYF
J gene: TRBJ2-7
V gene: TRBV3-1/TRBV3-2
D gene: TRBD2

CDR3 protein: CASSKTSNVHEQYF
J gene: TRBJ2-7
V gene: TRBV11-3
D gene: -

CDR3 protein: CASSESRGYNEQFF
J gene: TRBJ2-1
V gene: TRBV25-1
D gene: TRBD2

CDR3 protein: CASSQDGRLYGYTF
J gene: TRBJ1-2
V gene: TRBV4-1
D gene: -

CDR3 protein: CASSSGLAAIYEQYF
J gene: TRBJ2-7
V gene: TRBV7-2
D gene: TRBD2

CDR3 protein: CSASRGGEQYF
J gene: TRBJ2-7
V gene: TRBV20-1
D gene: -

CDR3 protein: CASSQGGGDSREYF
J gene: TRBJ2-7
V gene: TRBV3-1/TRBV3-2
D gene: TRBD2

CDR3 protein: CASSHRTGDTGELFF
J gene: TRBJ2-2
V gene: TRBV4-2
D gene: TRBD1

CDR3 protein: CATGTGAWEQFF
J gene: TRBJ2-1
V gene: TRBV24-1
D gene: -

CDR3 protein: CASSLGQGNAIYF
J gene: TRBJ1-3
V gene: TRBV3-1/TRBV3-2
D gene: TRBD1

CDR3 protein: CASSHTSRDMNTGELFF
J gene: TRBJ2-2
V gene: TRBV11-2
D gene: -

CDR3 protein: CASHGDRGPNEQFF
J gene: TRBJ2-1
V gene: TRBV2
D gene: TRBD1

CDR3 protein: CASGHWGGRSYNEQFF
J gene: TRBJ2-1
V gene: TRBV12-5
D gene: -

CDR3 protein: CASSYNRLGADTQYF
J gene: TRBJ2-3
V gene: TRBV9
D gene: -

CDR3 protein: CACRQEYNSPLHF
J gene: TRBJ1-6
V gene: TRBV30
D gene: -

CDR3 protein: CAISGQGAQSEAFF
J gene: TRBJ1-1
V gene: TRBV10-3
D gene: TRBD1

CDR3 protein: CASCLTGGTGELFF
J gene: TRBJ2-2
V gene: TRBV25-1
D gene: TRBD1

CDR3 protein: CASSSARSREPFSETEYF
J gene: TRBJ2-5
V gene: TRBV27
D gene: -

CDR3 protein: CASRPGGGAGEKLFF
J gene: TRBJ1-4
V gene: TRBV6-5
D gene: TRBD1